The present entry profiles one TCR beta chain with its context. Its antigen is currently unknown. CDR1 is SNHLY, CDR2 FYNNEI, per germline. The CDR3 is made up of 13 amino acids. The V gene lost 7 bases and the J gene lost 0 bases, with 6 bases spanning the gap. This specimen belongs to a study of OX40 agonist ivuxolimab in advanced cancers. Broader study findings: The expanded peripheral T cells' antigen specificity was not determined. More expanded clones were found, on average, in CD8+ than in CD4+ T cells.

Here immunoSEQ multiplex PCR was the method, and the copy in TCRdb shows in-frame clones only, minus some. This table holds some 70,000 clones, about 89% found once. This TCR was recovered from an adult with an advanced solid tumor such as melanoma, head and neck, liver or kidney cancer. The starting material was CD4+ or CD8+ T cells sorted from blood, obtained in a trial of the OX40 agonist ivuxolimab. The chain carries TRBV2 and TRBJ1-4, with D hard to call. In DNA, the CDR3 is TGTGCCAGCATCTCGGCAACTAATGAAAAACTGTTTTTT. Protein: CASISATNEKLFF. Using reference TRBV2 and TRBJ1-4 for the parts outside the CDR3, the full variable domain is EPEVTQTPSHQVTQMGQEVILRCVPISNHLYFYWYRQILGQKVEFLVSFYNNEISEKSEIFDDQFSVERPDGSNFTLKIRSTKLEDSAMYFCASISATNEKLFFGSGTQLSVL.